The 30 T cell receptor beta chains below all came from one sample that was sequenced in a study of T cells expressing NK-cell markers. Reprocessing the 5' RACE reads, TCRdb reports a single entry for every CDR3 protein and omits DNA. This sample's clone table lists 300,000 to 500,000 distinct CDR3 sequences. Material for sequencing was blood T cells: a sorted CD56 or NKG2C T cell subset, CD4+ or CD8+ T cells, or bulk PBMC T cells (not recorded which). Source of these receptors: a woman aged 45-65 years in good health.

This CDR3 is CASSLRLAGDLDTQYF. The gene calls are TRBV12-3 or TRBV12-4 and TRBJ2-3; TCRdb calls TRBD2, which cannot be checked without DNA. CDR3 length: 16 amino acids.

The rearrangement uses TRBV6-2 or TRBV6-3 and TRBJ2-7; with no DNA, the TCRdb D assignment of TRBD2 cannot be verified. From germline, CDR1 is MNHEY and CDR2 SVGEGT. This CDR3 contains 17 residues. The CDR3 here is CASSFLAGGPLSYEQYF.

V gene TRBV24-1 combines with J gene TRBJ2-1; absent DNA, TCRdb's TRBD2 call cannot be checked. The germline CDR1 and CDR2 sequences are KGHDR and SFDVKD. CDR3 length: 17 residues. The CDR3 sequence is CATSDLQTSGRSNEQFF.

The chain recombines TRBV5-1 with TRBJ2-3; as DNA is missing, the TRBD1 call by TCRdb cannot be tested. CDR1 and CDR2 from the germline V gene are SGHRS and YFSETQ. This CDR3 comprises 15 residues. The chain's CDR3 is CASSLFPGGPDTQYF.

This chain uses TRBV18 with TRBJ1-5. Germline-derived CDR1 and CDR2 are KGHSH and LQKENI. CDR3 size: 14 residues. The CDR3 spells CASSPGTPNQPQHF. Full variable domain (rest looked up from reference TRBV18 and TRBJ1-5): NAGVMQNPRHLVRRRGQEARLRCSPMKGHSHVYWYRQLPEEGLKFMVYLQKENIIDESGMPKERFSAEFPKEGPSILRIQQVVRGDSAAYFCASSPGTPNQPQHFGDGTRLSIL.

The genes are TRBV10-3 and TRBJ2-5; TCRdb's D call, TRBD1, is unchecked because there is no DNA. The germline V gene has CDR1 ENHRY and CDR2 SYGVKD. The length of the CDR3 is 15 residues. The CDR3 loop is CAISEGQGNQETQYF.

This chain's CDR3 is CASSQTRDHSTDTQYF. This chain links TRBV4-1 with TRBJ2-3; TCRdb calls TRBD1, which cannot be checked without DNA. CDR1 and CDR2 (germline): MGHRA, YSYEKL. This CDR3 contains 16 residues.

This chain links TRBV20-1 with TRBJ2-5; TCRdb reports TRBD1, a call that lacks DNA to check it against. This CDR3 has 14 amino acids. Looked up from germline, CDR1 is DFQATT and CDR2 is SNEGSKA (reference sequence). The CDR3 region is CSAGPGTGQETQYF.

The chain is built from TRBV5-1 and TRBJ1-4; TCRdb picks TRBD1, but there is no DNA to check that call. CDR3 size: 17 residues. Germline V CDR1 and CDR2: SGHRS, YFSETQ. The CDR3 sequence is CASSVGQFEAKKEKLFF.

The chain uses TRBV10-3 and TRBJ2-4; TCRdb designates TRBD1, a call that cannot be tested without DNA. Per the germline V gene, CDR1 is ENHRY and CDR2 is SYGVKD. This CDR3 contains 16 residues. CDR3 loop: CAISESIGGAKNIQYF.

This rearrangement joins TRBV3-1 to TRBJ2-4. The CDR3 covers 14 residues. Germline loops: CDR1 LGHDT, CDR2 YNNKEL (reference sequence). The CDR3 loop reads CASSQDLGSGIQYF.

The rearrangement uses TRBV11-1 and TRBJ2-7; TCRdb calls TRBD1, which cannot be checked without DNA. There are 15 residues in the CDR3. CDR1 is SGHAT and CDR2 is FQDESV in the germline V gene (reference sequence). The CDR3 sequence is CASSDTTGFGPEQYF.

The V call is TRBV5-1, the J call TRBJ2-1; TCRdb gives TRBD1 as the D gene, but with no DNA this cannot be confirmed. CDR3 length equals 15 residues. The germline V gene has CDR1 SGHRS and CDR2 YFSETQ. The CDR3 spells CASTSVGQSYNEQFF.

This chain joins TRBV5-1 and TRBJ2-5. This CDR3 contains 15 residues. Germline CDR1 reads SGHRS; CDR2 reads YFSETQ. The CDR3 sequence: CASSPLTEVIETQYF. Looking up the rest from reference TRBV5-1 and TRBJ2-5 gives the full variable domain: KAGVTQTPRYLIKTRGQQVTLSCSPISGHRSVSWYQQTPGQGLQFLFEYFSETQRNKGNFPGRFSGRQFSNSRSEMNVSTLELGDSALYLCASSPLTEVIETQYFGPGTRLLVL.

The rearrangement joins TRBV12-3 or TRBV12-4 to TRBJ2-4; TCRdb reports TRBD1, a call that lacks DNA to check it against. This CDR3 contains 15 residues. This CDR3 reads CASSFRMDRGNIQYF.

The gene calls are TRBV5-1 and TRBJ2-2; with no DNA, the TCRdb D assignment of TRBD2 cannot be verified. The CDR3 length is 14 residues. CDR1 and CDR2 from the germline V gene are SGHRS and YFSETQ. CDR3 region: CASSSETRAGELFF.

V is TRBV20-1 and J is TRBJ1-2; lacking DNA, the TRBD1 call made by TCRdb goes unchecked. This CDR3 has 13 residues. The V gene's germline CDR1 is DFQATT and CDR2 SNEGSKA (reference sequence). The CDR3 sequence: CSARPSGDYGYTF.

V gene TRBV28 combines with J gene TRBJ2-4; without DNA, the TCRdb call of TRBD1 cannot be checked. CDR1 MDHEN and CDR2 SYDVKM come from the germline V gene. CDR3 length: 20 amino acids. CDR3 region: CASTTYAPGRGAGAKNIQYF.

The gene calls are TRBV5-1 and TRBJ1-1; the TCRdb call, TRBD1, lacks DNA for checking. Germline loops: CDR1 SGHRS, CDR2 YFSETQ. There are 15 residues in the CDR3. The CDR3 sequence is CASSLPGRVNTEAFF.

This chain links TRBV11-3 with TRBJ2-1; TCRdb outputs TRBD2, but without DNA this stays unchecked. Germline CDR1 SGHNT, CDR2 YENEEA. The CDR3 runs 13 residues. The CDR3 loop reads CASRRAGINEQFF.

The chain recombines TRBV6-2 or TRBV6-3 with TRBJ1-1. The CDR3 contains 15 residues. Germline-derived CDR1 and CDR2 are MNHEY and SVGEGT. The CDR3 spells CASSYSVGIWTEAFF.

The J gene is TRBJ2-7, the V gene TRBV7-2. This CDR3 is built from 13 residues. CDR1 SGHTA and CDR2 FQGNSA come from the germline V gene. CDR3 loop: CASSARTVREQYF.

The rearrangement uses TRBV7-2 and TRBJ2-7. The CDR3 is 12 amino acids. The germline V gene encodes CDR1 SGHTA and CDR2 FQGNSA. CDR3 amino acids: CASSFGPYEQYF.

The chain uses TRBV25-1 and TRBJ2-5. Germline lookup yields CDR1 MGHDK and CDR2 SYGVNS. The CDR3 has 11 amino acids. CDR3 amino acids: CASTGIETQYF.

This chain uses TRBV11-2 with TRBJ2-1. CDR3 length: 15 amino acids. Per the germline V gene, CDR1 is SGHAT and CDR2 is FQNNGV. CDR3 amino acids: CASSPRLVTMIEQFF. Drawing the rest from reference TRBV11-2 and TRBJ2-1, the complete variable domain is EAGVAQSPRYKIIEKRQSVAFWCNPISGHATLYWYQQILGQGPKLLIQFQNNGVVDDSQLPKDRFSAERLKGVDSTLKIQPAKLEDSAVYLCASSPRLVTMIEQFFGPGTRLTVL.

The gene calls are TRBV9 and TRBJ1-1; TCRdb names TRBD1, which stays unverified in the absence of DNA. The germline gives CDR1 SGDLS, CDR2 YYNGEE. This CDR3 spans 12 amino acids. CDR3 amino acids: CASSSQAGEAFF.

The chain couples TRBV6-5 to TRBJ2-1; the TCRdb call, TRBD2, lacks DNA for checking. Per the germline V gene, CDR1 is MNHEY and CDR2 is SVGAGI. The CDR3 runs to 21 residues. CDR3 region: CASSYFLGTSGGGPQLNEQFF.

This chain links TRBV7-7 with TRBJ2-1; TCRdb's D gene call, TRBD2, goes unchecked for lack of DNA. There are 13 residues in the CDR3. Per the germline V gene, CDR1 is SSHAT and CDR2 is FNYEAQ (reference sequence). CDR3 sequence reads: CASSLVAAGEQFF. The full variable domain, rest sourced from reference TRBV7-7 and TRBJ2-1, is GAGVSQSPRYKVTKRGQDVTLRCDPISSHATLYWYQQALGQGPEFLTYFNYEAQPDKSGLPSDRFSAERPEGSISTLTIQRTEQRDSAMYRCASSLVAAGEQFFGPGTRLTVL.

The chain combines TRBV6-5 with TRBJ2-1. Germline V CDR1 and CDR2: MNHEY, SVGAGI. The length of the CDR3 is 14 residues. CDR3 protein: CASSDLDPFNEQFF.

The chain couples TRBV7-9 to TRBJ2-7; the D call of TRBD2 rests on TCRdb alone, since no DNA is present to check it. The CDR3 loop spans 16 amino acids. Germline lookup yields CDR1 SEHNR and CDR2 FQNEAQ (reference sequence). The CDR3 region is CASSPHRPRTEYEQYF. Full variable domain (rest looked up from reference TRBV7-9 and TRBJ2-7): DTGVSQNPRHKITKRGQNVTFRCDPISEHNRLYWYRQTLGQGPEFLTYFQNEAQLEKSRLLSDRFSAERPKGSFSTLEIQRTEQGDSAMYLCASSPHRPRTEYEQYFGPGTRLTVT.